This T cell receptor (beta chain) emerged from a study of T cells in narcolepsy. Points from the study as a whole: Some memory CD4+ repertoires had no autoreactive clone sequences. Autoreactive HCRT-specific and TRIB2-specific clonotypes were marked in same-patient CSF-versus-blood CD4+ comparisons. Reportedly, autoreactive clonotypes were serially detected in patients' blood but not controls'.

TCRdb's copy holds only in-frame clones and misses some; the assay was immunoSEQ multiplex PCR. The sample records about 12,000 clones, about 93% being singletons. Germline CDR1 and CDR2: SGHNT and YENEEA. CDR3 size: 14 residues. The junction had 4 bases not matched to a gene; V was cut back by 5 bases and J by 4 bases. With regard to this clone: The antigen remains unidentified.

What was sequenced was CD45RA- memory CD4+ T cells from PBMCs. The rearrangement uses TRBV11-3 and TRBJ2-1; TRBD1 aligns across 8 bases. The source of this sequence is a human donor with narcolepsy. The CDR3 is CASSRTGRYNEQFF. CDR3 DNA: TGTGCCAGCAGCCGGACAGGGCGATACAATGAGCAGTTCTTC. Drawing the rest from reference TRBV11-3 and TRBJ2-1, the complete variable domain is EAGVVQSPRYKIIEKKQPVAFWCNPISGHNTLYWYLQNLGQGPELLIRYENEEAVDDSQLPKDRFSAERLKGVDSTLKIQPAELGDSAVYLCASSRTGRYNEQFFGPGTRLTVL.